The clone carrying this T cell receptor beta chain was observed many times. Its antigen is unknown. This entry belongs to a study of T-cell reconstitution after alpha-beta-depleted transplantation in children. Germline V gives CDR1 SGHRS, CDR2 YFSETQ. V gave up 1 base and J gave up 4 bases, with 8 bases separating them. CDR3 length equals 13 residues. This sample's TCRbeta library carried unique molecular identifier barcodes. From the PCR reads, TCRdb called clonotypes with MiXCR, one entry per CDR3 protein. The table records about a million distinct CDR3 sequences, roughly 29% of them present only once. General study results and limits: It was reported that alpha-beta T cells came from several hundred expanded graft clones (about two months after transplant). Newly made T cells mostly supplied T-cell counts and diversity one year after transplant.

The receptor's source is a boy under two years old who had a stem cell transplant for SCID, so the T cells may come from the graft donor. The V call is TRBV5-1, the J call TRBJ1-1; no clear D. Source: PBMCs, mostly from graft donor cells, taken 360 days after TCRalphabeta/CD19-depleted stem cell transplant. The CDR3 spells CASSLMEGTEAFF. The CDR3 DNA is TGCGCCAGCAGCTTGATGGAGGGCACTGAAGCTTTCTTT. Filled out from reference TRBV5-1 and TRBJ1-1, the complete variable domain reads KAGVTQTPRYLIKTRGQQVTLSCSPISGHRSVSWYQQTPGQGLQFLFEYFSETQRNKGNFPGRFSGRQFSNSRSEMNVSTLELGDSALYLCASSLMEGTEAFFGQGTRLTVV.